This T cell receptor beta chain comes out of a study of CD8 T cells in ankylosing spondylitis. Germline V CDR1 and CDR2: MNHEY, SMNVEV (reference sequence). CDR3 length: 17 amino acids. V shed 5 bases and J 8 bases; nucleotides not matched to a gene: 11. One entry per CDR3 protein, called by TCRdb with MiXCR from the 5' RACE reads. The sample contains approximately 130,000 distinct CDR3 sequences, around 10% of which appear only once. In this sample, this clonotype turned up many times. J is TRBJ2-1 and V is TRBV27; 14 bases align to TRBD2. This sequence was found in a female donor with ankylosing spondylitis or in good health (not recorded which). Sequencing input: blood, either unsorted or a sorted T cell fraction (not recorded which). CDR3 coding DNA: TGTGCCAGCAGTAAAGGACTAGCGGGGGGCCCATGGGATGAGCAGTTCTTC. Amino acids: CASSKGLAGGPWDEQFF.